This TCR beta chain was observed in a study of blood T cell repertoires in COVID-19. On the study more broadly: Specimens from acute and convalescent COVID-19 originated in the United States, Italy and Spain. PBMCs, B-cell-depleted T cells, or T cells were the source of the cDNA or gDNA that made up the material.

In the original analysis: Reference gene primer amplification yielded estimated nucleated cell counts. Assay: immunoSEQ multiplex PCR; the TCRdb copy retains only in-frame clones and omits some. The D gene and trimming were derived from the DNA, and the V and J assignments and clone size from that table. Of about 120,000 clones listed, roughly four fifths are singletons. The germline gives CDR1 MDHEN, CDR2 SYDVKM. V was trimmed by 1 base and J by 0 bases, leaving 9 bases between them. This CDR3 has 16 amino acids. The genes are TRBV28 and TRBJ2-2; TRBD2 is a possible D gene (5 bases). The sequenced sample was peripheral blood. The origin of this receptor is a man in his 70s with active or convalescent COVID-19. The CDR3 DNA reads as TGTGCCAGCAGTTTATACGGACTGTCGAACACCGGGGAGCTGTTTTTT. It encodes CASSLYGLSNTGELFF.